These 2 T cell receptor beta chains share one sample of origin, sequenced in a study of vaccination and CD4 T cells after COVID-19. No cognate antigen is known for these TCRs. An Oncomine TCR Beta short-read assay was used to sequence the DNA from cultured CD4+ T cells. TCRdb reprocessed the PCR reads with MiXCR, giving one entry per CDR3 protein. The repertoire consists of more than 10,000 distinct CDR3 sequences, with about four fifths occurring once and the leading ten covering 28%. Indicated treatment: approximately 9-day PBMC culture with coronavirus spike peptide pools or control peptides (ViraFEST assay). What was sequenced was CD4+ T cells from blood, cultured in vitro. The source is a human donor who had recovered from COVID-19.

V usage is TRBV4-3 and J usage is TRBJ1-6; D possibly corresponds to TRBD1 (6 bases). Per germline, CDR1 LGHNA and CDR2 YSLEER. This CDR3 is built from 15 residues. The V end was cut by 2 bases, the J end by 6 bases, with 11 bases between. The CDR3 spells CASSQQQGFNSPLHF. Here the CDR3 DNA reads TGCGCCAGCAGCCAACAGCAGGGGTTTAATTCACCCCTCCACTTT.

This chain joins TRBV2 and TRBJ1-5; the D is unclear. Germline V gene data show CDR1 as SNHLY and CDR2 as FYNNEI. This CDR3 spans 16 amino acids. Trimming took 4 bases from V and 0 from J, leaving 13 bases between them. As DNA, the CDR3 is TGTGCCAGCAGTGTTAGAGGGAGACTTAGCAATCAGCCCCAGCATTTT. The encoded protein is CASSVRGRLSNQPQHF.